Sequencing of this T cell receptor (beta chain) was carried out in a study of memory CD4+ T cells and cytomegalovirus serostatus. Worth noting for this clone: Its antigen is not identified.

Single viable CD3+CD4+CD8-CD45RO+ cells were sorted as the memory CD4+ T cells. Study-level points and caveats: The CMV-associated TCR signature appears largely within the CD4+ memory repertoire.

The CDR3 sequence is 17 residues long. CDR1 is SGHKS, CDR2 YYEKEE, per germline (reference sequence). Trimming took 2 bases from V and 4 from J; bases not matched to a gene: 15. Here immunoSEQ multiplex PCR was the method, and the copy in TCRdb shows in-frame clones only, minus some. Among 40,000 to 55,000 clones listed, around 83% were seen once. This TCR was recovered from an adult in good health and CMV-seropositive. This sequence joins TRBV5-5 and TRBJ2-7, with TRBD2 matching 7 bases. Sequencing used memory CD4+ T cells from blood. The CDR3 sequence is CASSFGQRGRDEYEQYF. Written as DNA, the CDR3 is TGTGCCAGCAGCTTCGGCCAGCGGGGAAGGGATGAGTACGAGCAGTACTTC. The entire variable domain, with the rest obtained from reference TRBV5-5 and TRBJ2-7, is as follows: DAGVTQSPTHLIKTRGQQVTLRCSPISGHKSVSWYQQVLGQGPQFIFQYYEKEERGRGNFPDRFSARQFPNYSSELNVNALLLGDSALYLCASSFGQRGRDEYEQYFGPGTRLTVT.